This T cell receptor beta chain emerged from a study of blood T cell repertoires in COVID-19. Across the study: Sites in the United States, Italy and Spain provided acute and convalescent COVID-19 samples. Nucleic acid was either cDNA or gDNA, and it came from T cells, B-cell-depleted T cells, or PBMCs.

CDR3 length equals 13 residues. Per germline, CDR1 SNHLY and CDR2 FYNNEI. Trimming took 6 bases from V and 1 from J, leaving 9 bases between them. In the original workflow: Amplifying reference gene primers gave estimates of nucleated cell counts. Repertoires were generated with immunoSEQ multiplex PCR, while TCRdb's copy carries only in-frame clones and drops some. From that table come the V and J calls and clone size; the DNA was used to work out D and trimming. The table includes fewer than 200,000 clones, approximately 90% detected once. What was sequenced was peripheral blood. This receptor was obtained from a woman aged 60 to 75 who had recovered from COVID-19. J is TRBJ1-1 and V is TRBV2; possibly TRBD1 for D (6 bases). CDR3 sequence: CASRVRGNTEAFF. Here the CDR3 DNA reads TGTGCCAGCAGAGTCAGGGGGAACACTGAAGCTTTCTTT.